Shown below are 32 T cell receptor beta chains from a single sample sequenced in a study of cytomegalovirus exposure and HLA in healthy donors. PCR used 60 Vbeta primers and 13 Jbeta primers. Only in-frame clones appear in the TCRdb table, and some are missing; sequencing was by immunoSEQ multiplex PCR. Its table records some 200,000 clones. The sample consisted of PBMCs. These receptors were taken from a boy aged 5-17 years in good health and CMV-seronegative.

The chain recombines TRBV6-5 with TRBJ1-4; D gene ambiguous. Germline V gene lookup returns CDR1 MNHEY and CDR2 SVGAGI. The V end lost 4 bases, the J end lost 8 bases, and 11 bases lay between the germline ends. The CDR3 extends over 13 amino acids. The CDR3 is CASSWDAGEKLFF. The DNA of the CDR3 is TGTGCCAGCAGTTGGGATGCGGGAGAAAAACTGTTTTTT.

The chain uses TRBV10-2 and TRBJ1-5; 8 nucleotides align to TRBD1. J was trimmed by 3 bases and V by 3 bases; bases with no gene match: 7. The germline CDR1 and CDR2 sequences are WSHSY and SAAADI. CDR3 length: 16 residues. The CDR3 loop reads CASSDGRTGYNQPQHF. The CDR3 DNA reads TGCGCCAGCAGTGACGGACGGACAGGGTACAATCAGCCCCAGCATTTT.

This sequence joins TRBV4-1 and TRBJ1-2; 9 bases fit TRBD1. CDR3 length: 15 residues. After removal of 4 bases from V and 4 bases from J, the junction contained 7 bases not matched to a gene. The V gene's germline CDR1 is MGHRA and CDR2 YSYEKL. This CDR3 is CASSPEGQGTYGYTF. The CDR3 nucleotides read TGCGCCAGCAGCCCAGAAGGACAGGGGACCTATGGCTACACCTTC.

The chain recombines TRBV2 with TRBJ2-5; TRBD2 is a possible D gene (5 bases). V gave up 8 bases and J gave up 6 bases, with 22 bases separating them. Germline CDR1 and CDR2: SNHLY and FYNNEI. The CDR3 runs to 15 residues. The DNA of the CDR3 is TGTGCCAGCGCCGCTTCCCGGCCGGGGTTGAAGACCCAGTACTTC. This translates into CASAASRPGLKTQYF.

The V call is TRBV27, the J call TRBJ1-1; 8 bases match TRBD1. In germline, CDR1 is MNHEY, CDR2 SMNVEV (reference sequence). V was clipped by 3 bases and J by 4 bases; unmatched bases: 7. This CDR3 comprises 15 residues. The CDR3 sequence is CASSFGTGWGTEAFF. CDR3 DNA sequence: TGTGCCAGCAGTTTTGGGACAGGTTGGGGCACTGAAGCTTTCTTT.

This chain joins TRBV11-3 and TRBJ1-1, with 8 bases identical to TRBD1. Looked up from germline, CDR1 is SGHNT and CDR2 is YENEEA. The CDR3 consists of 13 residues. V trimming: 5 bases; J trimming: 5 bases; junction bases outside the gene matches: 4. CDR3 sequence reads: CASSTGGLTEAFF. DNA of the CDR3: TGTGCCAGCAGCACAGGGGGATTAACTGAAGCTTTCTTT. The full variable domain, in which reference TRBV11-3 and TRBJ1-1 provide the parts outside the CDR3, is EAGVVQSPRYKIIEKKQPVAFWCNPISGHNTLYWYLQNLGQGPELLIRYENEEAVDDSQLPKDRFSAERLKGVDSTLKIQPAELGDSAVYLCASSTGGLTEAFFGQGTRLTVV.

The rearrangement joins TRBV9 to TRBJ1-5; the D gene is possibly TRBD1 (5 bases). CDR3 length: 14 residues. V was pared by 0 bases and J by 4 bases, with 8 bases between. Germline CDR1 is SGDLS and CDR2 is YYNGEE. CDR3 sequence reads: CASSVGRQNQPQHF. The CDR3 DNA reads TGTGCCAGCAGCGTAGGCAGACAGAATCAGCCCCAGCATTTT.

The rearrangement links TRBV28 to TRBJ1-1; 9 bases line up with TRBD1. Germline values: CDR1 MDHEN, CDR2 SYDVKM. The CDR3 is made up of 14 amino acids. Losses at the gene ends were 7 bases for V and 9 bases for J; bases not matched to a gene: 12. As DNA, the CDR3 is TGTGCCAGCATAGAAACCGGGACAGGGACAAAAGCTTTCTTT. Amino acids: CASIETGTGTKAFF.

The rearrangement uses TRBV7-6 and TRBJ2-5, with 8 bases identical to TRBD1. Germline V gene data show CDR1 as SGHVS and CDR2 as FNYEAQ. The CDR3 has 13 residues. V trimming: 5 bases; J trimming: 6 bases; junction bases outside the gene matches: 5. The CDR3 DNA sequence: TGTGCCAGCAGCCACGGACAGGGACAGACCCAGTACTTC. Encoded protein: CASSHGQGQTQYF.

This chain joins TRBV27 and TRBJ1-1; D is possibly TRBD1 (6 bases). The CDR3 runs to 15 residues. The germline V and J ends were trimmed by 4 bases and 0 bases, with 12 bases remaining between them. Germline CDR1 is MNHEY and CDR2 is SMNVEV (reference sequence). CDR3 nucleotides: TGTGCCAGCAGTTCCGGACAGACGTTGAACACTGAAGCTTTCTTT. This translates into CASSSGQTLNTEAFF.

The chain is built from TRBV5-4 and TRBJ2-1; 11 bases are shared with TRBD2. Trimming at V came to 0 bases and at J to 4 bases, leaving 6 bases not matched to a gene. The germline V gene encodes CDR1 SGHNT and CDR2 YYREEE (reference sequence). The CDR3 is made up of 17 amino acids. This CDR3 reads CASSLVPSGGLYNEQFF. CDR3 in DNA: TGTGCCAGCAGCTTGGTGCCTAGCGGGGGGTTATACAATGAGCAGTTCTTC.

This chain joins TRBV18 and TRBJ1-1; D remains ambiguous. The CDR3 is made up of 15 amino acids. Trimming stripped 1 base from V and 1 base from J, with 10 bases between. Germline CDR1 KGHSH, CDR2 LQKENI. DNA for the CDR3: TGTGCCAGCTCACCACTGTCTGCCGGGAACACTGAAGCTTTCTTT. Translation: CASSPLSAGNTEAFF.

V gene TRBV5-6 combines with J gene TRBJ2-1; D is perhaps TRBD1 (5 bases). The CDR3 loop spans 14 amino acids. Trimming removed 5 bases from V and 0 bases from J, with 9 bases in between. Looked up from germline, CDR1 is SGHDT and CDR2 is YYEEEE. Here the CDR3 DNA reads TGTGCCAGCAGACGACAGAGCTCCTACAATGAGCAGTTCTTC. Protein product: CASRRQSSYNEQFF.

The chain employs TRBV6-5 and TRBJ1-6, with 9 bases identical to TRBD1. Trimming at V came to 6 bases and at J to 8 bases, leaving 8 bases not matched to a gene. The CDR3 runs 15 residues. Germline CDR1 MNHEY, CDR2 SVGAGI. The CDR3 nucleotides read TGTGCCAGCAGAGACCGGGACAGGGATTATTCACCCCTCCACTTT. Amino acid sequence: CASRDRDRDYSPLHF.

The gene calls are TRBV10-3 and TRBJ1-6, with 7 bases fitting TRBD1. Germline CDR1 reads ENHRY; CDR2 reads SYGVKD. Trimming removed 0 bases from V and 3 bases from J; junction bases left unmatched: 11. The CDR3 has 19 amino acids. The DNA of the CDR3 is TGTGCCATCAGTGAGTCTACACCGGTAGGGGGCGACTATAATTCACCCCTCCACTTT. Translation gives CAISESTPVGGDYNSPLHF.

The rearrangement uses TRBV6-5 and TRBJ1-5, with a possible D match to TRBD1 (5 bases). This CDR3 is 14 amino acids long. V was shortened by 2 bases and J by 5 bases, with 10 bases between the two germline ends. From germline, CDR1 is MNHEY and CDR2 SVGAGI. The CDR3 spells CASSYGAQDQPQHF. The CDR3 DNA follows: TGTGCCAGCAGTTACGGGGCCCAAGATCAGCCCCAGCATTTT.

The chain has TRBV7-9 and TRBJ2-6, with a possible D match to TRBD1 (6 bases). The CDR3 is made up of 19 amino acids. V was pared by 1 base and J by 0 bases, with 16 bases between. Germline CDR1 reads SEHNR; CDR2 reads FQNEAQ (reference sequence). The CDR3 DNA follows: TGTGCCAGCAGCTTAGACAGGGATCTCTCTTTCTCTGGGGCCAACGTCCTGACTTTC. Translation gives CASSLDRDLSFSGANVLTF.

Note on this clone: The same CDR3 arises from other DNA sequences in this sample as well. This sequence joins TRBV9 and TRBJ2-5, with D uncertain. Trimming removed 0 bases at V and 1 base at J, with 4 bases between. CDR3 size: 13 residues. The V gene's germline CDR1 is SGDLS and CDR2 YYNGEE. As DNA, the CDR3 is TGTGCCAGCAGCGTAGCCAGCCAAGAGACCCAGTACTTC. This sequence encodes CASSVASQETQYF.

V is TRBV7-2 and J is TRBJ1-1; D remains unclear. V was shortened by 1 base and J by 0 bases, with 6 bases between the two germline ends. The CDR3 sequence is 14 residues long. Germline V gene data show CDR1 as SGHTA and CDR2 as FQGNSA. The CDR3 is CASSLVTMNTEAFF. Written as DNA, the CDR3 is TGTGCCAGCAGCTTAGTTACTATGAACACTGAAGCTTTCTTT.

The rearrangement uses TRBV5-1 and TRBJ1-1, with a weak D call TRBD1 (5 bases). Looked up from germline, CDR1 is SGHRS and CDR2 is YFSETQ. This CDR3 has 15 residues. Trimming stripped 0 bases from V and 2 bases from J, with 11 bases between. The CDR3 loop is CASSLERGGNTEAFF. The CDR3 region has the DNA TGCGCCAGCAGCTTGGAACGGGGGGGAAACACTGAAGCTTTCTTT.

The rearrangement links TRBV12-5 to TRBJ2-2; TRBD1 aligns across 9 bases. The CDR3 totals 15 residues. The V segment lost 5 bases and the J segment 4 bases; nucleotides outside the gene matches: 5. Germline CDR1 and CDR2: LGHNT and FRNRAP. Written as DNA, the CDR3 is TGTGCTAGTGGTCCGGGGACAGGGCCCACCGGGGAGCTGTTTTTT. This gives the protein CASGPGTGPTGELFF.

The chain employs TRBV5-4 and TRBJ2-1; TRBD2 agrees at 9 bases. J gave up 2 bases and V 4 bases, and 4 bases lay outside the gene matches. The germline V gene encodes CDR1 SGHNT and CDR2 YYREEE (reference sequence). The CDR3 sequence is 15 residues long. The CDR3 region is CASSTAGGAYNEQFF. The CDR3 region has the DNA TGTGCCAGCAGCACAGCGGGGGGCGCCTACAATGAGCAGTTCTTC.

The V gene is TRBV7-2, the J gene TRBJ1-6; D remains unclear. Germline CDR1 SGHTA, CDR2 FQGNSA. The V end was cut by 2 bases, the J end by 8 bases, with 7 bases between. CDR3 length: 13 residues. CDR3: CASSLPGDSPLHF. The CDR3 DNA is TGTGCCAGCAGCTTACCGGGTGATTCACCCCTCCACTTT.

This chain uses TRBV9 with TRBJ2-7, with D possibly being TRBD1 (6 bases). The V end lost 0 bases, the J end lost 0 bases, and 10 bases lay between the germline ends. Looked up from germline, CDR1 is SGDLS and CDR2 is YYNGEE. This CDR3 is 15 amino acids long. The CDR3 loop is CASSVGTGNSYEQYF. CDR3 sequence (DNA): TGTGCCAGCAGCGTAGGAACAGGGAACTCCTACGAGCAGTACTTC. Filled out from reference TRBV9 and TRBJ2-7, the complete variable domain reads DSGVTQTPKHLITATGQRVTLRCSPRSGDLSVYWYQQSLDQGLQFLIQYYNGEERAKGNILERFSAQQFPDLHSELNLSSLELGDSALYFCASSVGTGNSYEQYFGPGTRLTVT.

The rearrangement links TRBV5-1 to TRBJ1-1, with 7 bases that match TRBD1. This CDR3 is 16 amino acids long. Germline lookup yields CDR1 SGHRS and CDR2 YFSETQ. The junction had 6 bases not matched to a gene; V was cut back by 1 base and J by 0 bases. The DNA of the CDR3 is TGCGCCAGCAGCTTGCCGGGACAGAGCATGAACACTGAAGCTTTCTTT. Translated, it gives CASSLPGQSMNTEAFF.

This sequence joins TRBV7-6 and TRBJ2-7; 8 bases line up with TRBD2. The germline CDR1 and CDR2 sequences are SGHVS and FNYEAQ. Trimming at V came to 1 base and at J to 2 bases, leaving 4 bases not matched to a gene. CDR3 length: 15 amino acids. The CDR3 DNA sequence: TGTGCCAGCAGCTTAGGGGTCGGGGGGGCCTACGAGCAGTACTTC. Residues: CASSLGVGGAYEQYF.

This chain uses TRBV14 with TRBJ2-7; possibly TRBD1 for D (6 bases). V lost 2 bases to trimming and J lost 2 bases, with 13 bases between them. The CDR3 is 15 residues long. Germline V lookup: CDR1 SGHDN, CDR2 FVKESK. CDR3 sequence (DNA): TGTGCCAGCAGCCAATCCCAGGGGTGGCCCTACGAGCAGTACTTC. It codes for CASSQSQGWPYEQYF. Full variable domain (missing parts from reference TRBV14 and TRBJ2-7): EAGVTQFPSHSVIEKGQTVTLRCDPISGHDNLYWYRRVMGKEIKFLLHFVKESKQDESGMPNNRFLAERTGGTYSTLKVQPAELEDSGVYFCASSQSQGWPYEQYFGPGTRLTVT.

The chain employs TRBV28 and TRBJ1-2, with 9 bases identical to TRBD1. Germline CDR1 reads MDHEN; CDR2 reads SYDVKM. J was trimmed by 5 bases and V by 5 bases; bases with no gene match: 9. The CDR3 has 15 amino acids. CDR3 coding DNA: TGTGCCAGCAGTCGTCTACAGGGGGCGATTTATGGCTACACCTTC. This encodes CASSRLQGAIYGYTF.

The chain links TRBV30 to TRBJ1-1, with 8 bases that match TRBD1. The germline gives CDR1 GTSNPN, CDR2 SVGIG (reference sequence). There are 14 residues in the CDR3. V lost 4 bases, J lost 5 bases, and 9 bases stayed unmatched. CDR3 sequence (DNA): TGTGCCTGGACCACGGACAGGGAGTTGACTGAAGCTTTCTTT. This gives the protein CAWTTDRELTEAFF.

The chain combines TRBV2 with TRBJ1-2; 7 bases align to TRBD1. The CDR3 sequence is 13 residues long. Germline CDR1 reads SNHLY; CDR2 reads FYNNEI. V was pared by 7 bases and J by 8 bases, with 10 bases of the junction left unmatched. Here the CDR3 reads CASTRQGSRGYTF. CDR3 coding DNA: TGTGCCAGCACCCGACAGGGAAGTAGGGGCTACACCTTC.

J is TRBJ1-3 and V is TRBV11-2; D uncertain. Trimming left V 5 bases short and J 0 bases short, with 14 bases between. Germline V gene data show CDR1 as SGHAT and CDR2 as FQNNGV. The CDR3 totals 16 residues. The chain's CDR3 is CASSPRNSFSGNTIYF. The CDR3 DNA follows: TGTGCCAGCAGCCCCCGGAATAGCTTCTCTGGAAACACCATATATTTT.

This chain uses TRBV5-4 with TRBJ2-7, with D hard to call. The V gene's germline CDR1 is SGHNT and CDR2 YYREEE (reference sequence). This CDR3 is 13 amino acids long. Trimming removed 4 bases from V and 2 bases from J, with 10 bases in between. In nucleotides, the CDR3 is TGTGCCAGCAGCGAGTTCTACGCCTACGAGCAGTACTTC. As protein: CASSEFYAYEQYF.